This TCR beta chain was found in a study of blood T cell repertoires in COVID-19. The V end lost 6 bases, the J end lost 1 base, and 14 bases lay between the germline ends. The CDR3 consists of 14 residues. Germline V gene sequence: CDR1 SQVTM, CDR2 ANQGSEA. Only in-frame clones appear in the TCRdb table, and some are missing; sequencing was by immunoSEQ multiplex PCR. The table shows about 350,000 clones, with 88% occurring only once. Sequenced: PBMCs or T cells enriched from blood (not recorded which). V is TRBV29-1 and J is TRBJ2-3; unclear D gene. This clonotype originated in a woman aged 25 to 39 who had been exposed to COVID-19. In DNA, the CDR3 is TGCAGCGTCGGTCGCTCTTCGGGCACAGATACGCAGTATTTT. Translated, it gives CSVGRSSGTDTQYF.